This paragraph covers one TCR beta chain sequence. This sample is drawn from a study of blood T cell repertoires in COVID-19. The assay was immunoSEQ multiplex PCR, and TCRdb's table has in-frame clones only and misses some. In the table there are a few hundred thousand clones, 80% to 90% of which are singletons. The CDR3 contains 14 residues. The V and J ends lost 1 base and 6 bases respectively, with 13 bases between them. Germline CDR1 and CDR2: SGHAT and FQNNGV. The receptor's source is a woman aged 70-85 years with COVID-19, enrolled during active disease. The sample comprised peripheral blood. The chain joins TRBV11-2 to TRBJ2-7; a weak D match, TRBD1 (6 bases). CDR3 bases: TGTGCCAGCAGCTTAGCCGGACAGAAGCCCGAGCAGTACTTC. It encodes CASSLAGQKPEQYF. The full variable domain, in which reference TRBV11-2 and TRBJ2-7 provide the parts outside the CDR3, is EAGVAQSPRYKIIEKRQSVAFWCNPISGHATLYWYQQILGQGPKLLIQFQNNGVVDDSQLPKDRFSAERLKGVDSTLKIQPAKLEDSAVYLCASSLAGQKPEQYFGPGTRLTVT.